Below, 16 T cell receptor beta chains from the same sample are listed, as sequenced in a study of blood T cell repertoires in COVID-19. Assay: immunoSEQ multiplex PCR; the TCRdb copy retains only in-frame clones and omits some. This table holds hundreds of thousands of clones, around nine tenths found once. The source material was peripheral blood. These receptors originate from a woman between 18 and 30 years old who had recovered from COVID-19.

This clone was recorded only once. The rearrangement links TRBV7-8 to TRBJ1-2, with no clear D. The CDR3 has 13 residues. CDR1 and CDR2 (germline): SGHVS, FQNEAQ. Deletions cut 6 bases from V and 5 bases from J, with 13 bases between. The CDR3 region is CASRRTWEYGYTF. The CDR3, as DNA: TGTGCCAGCAGACGCACATGGGAGTATGGCTACACCTTC.

This clone was counted a single time. The rearrangement uses TRBV29-1 and TRBJ1-2, with D possibly being TRBD1 (6 bases). V gave up 7 bases and J gave up 4 bases, with 13 bases separating them. The CDR3 is 12 amino acids. Germline CDR1 and CDR2: SQVTM and ANQGSEA. The CDR3 DNA reads TGCAGCGGGCAAACAGGGAGCTATGGCTACACCTTC. Protein product: CSGQTGSYGYTF.

The chain couples TRBV5-1 to TRBJ1-2, with 12 bases fitting TRBD1. The CDR3 is 16 amino acids. With V trimmed by 3 bases and J by 4 bases, 7 bases remained unmatched. CDR1 SGHRS and CDR2 YFSETQ come from the germline V gene. CDR3 loop: CASSSGTGGGFYGYTF. The CDR3 region has the DNA TGCGCCAGCAGCTCAGGGACAGGGGGCGGTTTCTATGGCTACACCTTC. The full variable domain, completed using reference TRBV5-1 and TRBJ1-2, is KAGVTQTPRYLIKTRGQQVTLSCSPISGHRSVSWYQQTPGQGLQFLFEYFSETQRNKGNFPGRFSGRQFSNSRSEMNVSTLELGDSALYLCASSSGTGGGFYGYTFGSGTRLTVV.

This sequence joins TRBV9 and TRBJ1-3; D possibly corresponds to TRBD1 (5 bases). V gave up 0 bases and J gave up 2 bases, with 9 bases separating them. This CDR3 is built from 15 residues. Germline assignment: CDR1 SGDLS and CDR2 YYNGEE. The CDR3 region is CASSVDQGAGNTIYF. The CDR3 region has the DNA TGTGCCAGCAGCGTAGATCAGGGTGCTGGAAACACCATATATTTT.

The DNA for the CDR3 is TGCAGTGCTCGTGTGGGGGGGCAACAAGAGACCCAGTACTTC. Translation gives CSARVGGQQETQYF. V usage is TRBV20-1 and J usage is TRBJ2-5; TRBD2 is a possible D gene (7 bases). The V and J ends lost 5 bases and 2 bases respectively, with 15 bases between them. The CDR3 has 14 amino acids. From germline, CDR1 is DFQATT and CDR2 SNEGSKA (reference sequence).

The chain recombines TRBV6-5 with TRBJ1-2; 8 bases are a match to TRBD1. V trimming: 0 bases; J trimming: 2 bases; junction bases outside the gene matches: 2. The CDR3 loop spans 15 amino acids. Germline V lookup: CDR1 MNHEY, CDR2 SVGAGI. The CDR3 coding sequence is TGTGCCAGCAGTTACTCCCAGGGGGCAAACTATGGCTACACCTTC. Translation gives CASSYSQGANYGYTF.

The CDR3 is CASSQDPGASRETQYF. The CDR3 nucleotides read TGCGCCAGCAGCCAAGACCCGGGAGCGAGTAGAGAGACCCAGTACTTC. The chain joins TRBV4-3 to TRBJ2-5, with D perhaps matching TRBD2 (6 bases). In germline, CDR1 is LGHNA, CDR2 YSLEER. V was cut by 0 bases and J by 4 bases, with 15 bases left in between. CDR3 length equals 16 residues.

This clone was detected only once. The chain links TRBV5-1 to TRBJ1-4, with 12 bases that match TRBD1. Germline V CDR1 and CDR2: SGHRS, YFSETQ. This CDR3 has 17 amino acids. Germline trimming cut 3 bases from V and 4 bases from J; bases unmatched to any gene: 7. Here the CDR3 reads CASSSGQGASVNEKLFF. CDR3 coding DNA: TGCGCCAGCAGCTCGGGACAGGGGGCAAGCGTTAATGAAAAACTGTTTTTT.

The chain's CDR3 is CASSQDTRTYRGETQYF. CDR3 DNA sequence: TGCGCCAGCAGCCAAGATACCCGGACATACAGGGGGGAGACCCAGTACTTC. The chain joins TRBV4-3 to TRBJ2-5; 8 nucleotides agree with TRBD1. J gave up 5 bases and V 0 bases, and 11 bases lay outside the gene matches. The CDR3 has 17 amino acids. CDR1 and CDR2 (germline): LGHNA, YSLEER.

This chain connects TRBV10-1 to TRBJ1-5; a weak D match, TRBD1 (5 bases). CDR3 size: 13 residues. Trimming shortened V by 5 bases and J by 6 bases, and 11 bases separated the two germline ends. Germline V gives CDR1 WNHNN, CDR2 SYGVQD (reference sequence). In DNA, the CDR3 is TGCGCCAGCAGTTCAGGGTGGGGTCAGCCCCAGCATTTT. Its protein product is CASSSGWGQPQHF.

The CDR3 region has the DNA TGCGCCAGCAGCCAAACCCCATCCGGGACTAGAGGACACAATGAGCAGTTCTTC. This translates into CASSQTPSGTRGHNEQFF. The chain is built from TRBV4-3 and TRBJ2-1; 8 nucleotides match TRBD2. Germline V gene sequence: CDR1 LGHNA, CDR2 YSLEER. V was clipped by 2 bases and J by 5 bases; unmatched bases: 14. The CDR3 totals 18 residues.

V and J are TRBV5-5 and TRBJ1-1; D might be TRBD1 (6 bases). Germline CDR1 SGHKS, CDR2 YYEKEE (reference sequence). The V end was cut by 4 bases, the J end by 5 bases, with 9 bases between. The CDR3 length is 12 residues. The CDR3 region is CASSQTGTEAFF. The CDR3 coding sequence is TGTGCCAGCAGCCAAACAGGGACTGAAGCTTTCTTT.

The rearrangement uses TRBV3-1 (or the pseudogene TRBV3-2) and TRBJ1-3; 7 nucleotides agree with TRBD1. The V gene end was trimmed by 4 bases and the J gene end by 3 bases; junction bases not matched to a gene: 3. Germline V gene sequence: CDR1 LGHDT, CDR2 YNNKEL (reference sequence). The CDR3 has 14 amino acids. DNA of the CDR3: TGTGCCAGCAGCCGCACAGGGGATGGAAACACCATATATTTT. This translates into CASSRTGDGNTIYF.

The chain has TRBV30 and TRBJ1-3; no clear D. V was pared by 0 bases and J by 0 bases, with 9 bases between. The CDR3 covers 15 residues. The germline CDR1 and CDR2 sequences are GTSNPN and SVGIG (reference sequence). This CDR3 reads CAWSVASYSGNTIYF. In nucleotides, the CDR3 is TGTGCCTGGAGTGTTGCGTCCTACTCTGGAAACACCATATATTTT.

This chain links TRBV6-1 with TRBJ1-2; the D gene is possibly TRBD1 (6 bases). Germline loops: CDR1 MNHNS, CDR2 SASEGT. Trimming shortened V by 1 base and J by 3 bases, and 12 bases separated the two germline ends. This CDR3 has 15 amino acids. The CDR3 protein is CASSEGNRAYYGYTF. The CDR3 nucleotides are TGTGCCAGCAGTGAAGGAAACAGGGCCTACTATGGCTACACCTTC.

The chain combines TRBV11-2 with TRBJ2-3; no clear D. The germline V gene encodes CDR1 SGHAT and CDR2 FQNNGV. The CDR3 loop spans 15 amino acids. Trimming shortened V by 6 bases and J by 2 bases, and 15 bases separated the two germline ends. CDR3 protein: CASRSLTDTTDTQYF. The CDR3 region has the DNA TGTGCCAGCAGGTCATTAACCGACACCACAGATACGCAGTATTTT.